The 30 T cell receptor gamma chains reported below all come from one sample, sequenced in a study of γδ T cells in repeated Plasmodium falciparum infection. TCRdb fed the multiplex PCR reads into CATT to redo clone calling. The sample has around 5,000 gamma-chain clones, around 3% seen once; the top ten hold around 32%. Flow sorting of PBMC yielded separate Vgamma9/Vdelta2+ and Vdelta2-negative gammadelta T cell populations for bulk repertoire analysis. The sequenced material came from gamma-delta T cells from blood. The receptors were sampled from a pool of human donors (malaria-infected and uninfected, not separated).

This clone was detected a few times. The protein TCRdb lists belongs to a much larger clone and differs from this DNA's translation at residue 14, which points to a read error; the protein shown is made from the DNA. V is TRGV9 and J is TRGJP. Germline V gives CDR1 GITISATS, CDR2 ISYDGTV (reference sequence). The CDR3 has 16 residues. This chain's CDR3 is CALWENSELGKKIEVF. The CDR3 coding sequence is TGTGCCTTGTGGGAGAACAGCGAGTTGGGCAAAAAAATCGAGGTATTT.

In regard to this clone: A read error is the likely source, as a far larger clone sits one nucleotide away. Because the CDR3's place on the DNA is in doubt, the DNA is left out and the CDR3 is given as listed by TCRdb. The J gene is uncalled and the V gene is TRGV9. In germline, CDR1 is GITISATS, CDR2 ISYDGTV (reference sequence). The CDR3 has 32 residues if both end residues are counted. CDR3 sequence reads: CALWEVQEIIRNSLAVEQHLLSQVSIGRIQHF.

To note about this clone: One junction end does not reproduce the germline sequence, and a read error may be involved. The chain joins TRGV9 to TRGJ1 or TRGJ2. Per the germline V gene, CDR1 is GITISATS and CDR2 is ISYDGTV (reference sequence). The CDR3 totals 15 residues. CDR3 sequence: CALWEVLARNYKNLF. CDR3 bases: TGTGCCTTGTGGGAGGTGCTTGCGAGAAATTATAAGAACCTCTTT.

As for this clone: This likely stems from a read error, as it lies one base from a far larger clone. Other DNA sequences of this sample code for an identical CDR3. No call exists for the J gene, whereas the V gene is TRGV9. The CDR3 extends over 15 amino acids. Germline V CDR1 and CDR2: GITISATS, ISYDGTV (reference sequence). The CDR3 protein is CALWKRELGKKIKVF. As DNA, the CDR3 is TGTGCCTTGTGGAAGCGTGAGTTGGGCAAAAAAATCAAAGTATTT.

Many counts were recorded for this clone. It differs at one base from a far larger clone, so likely a read error. Other DNA sequences in the same sample also yield this CDR3. V is TRGV2 and J is TRGJ1 or TRGJ2. The CDR3 loop spans 14 amino acids. CDR1 is EGSNGY, CDR2 YDSYNSKV, per germline. The CDR3 DNA follows: TGTGCCACCTGGGACGGGCGGAATTATTATAAGAAGCTCTTT. It translates to CATWDGRNYYKKLF.

This clone has only a few counts. With a far larger clone one base away, a read error is the likely cause. At the DNA level, this CDR3 is encoded by other sequences in the same sample as well. The chain couples TRGV9 to TRGJP. TCRdb supplies no J gene; here it was assigned by aligning the nucleotide sequence to germline. The CDR3 contains 17 residues. The V gene end was trimmed by 4 bases and the J gene end by 4 bases; junction bases not matched to a gene: 7. Per germline, CDR1 GITISATS and CDR2 ISYDGTV (reference sequence). CDR3 residues: CALWEVVQELGKKIKVF. Here the CDR3 DNA reads TGTGCCTTGTGGGAAGTCGTCCAAGAGTTGGGCAAAAAAATCAAGGTATTT.

This clone was observed a handful of times. TCRdb assigns this DNA the protein of a much larger clone, which departs from its translation at residue 14; this likely reflects a read error, and the protein shown comes from translating the DNA. The CDR3 loop reads CALWEPLQELGKKTKVF. In DNA form, the CDR3 reads TGTGCCTTGTGGGAGCCTTTGCAAGAGTTGGGCAAAAAAACCAAGGTATTT. This chain connects TRGV9 to TRGJP. TCRdb offers no J gene call, so here the DNA was matched to germline to obtain one. The germline gives CDR1 GITISATS, CDR2 ISYDGTV (reference sequence). CDR3 length equals 17 residues.

Of note for this clone: TCRdb attributes to this sequence the protein of a much larger clone, which differs from the DNA translation at residue 14; a read error is likely, and the protein displayed is translated from the DNA. The rearrangement joins TRGV9 to TRGJP. The J gene is absent in TCRdb and was assigned here via DNA matching to germline. Germline-derived CDR1 and CDR2 are GITISATS and ISYDGTV (reference sequence). The CDR3 is made up of 17 amino acids. The CDR3 DNA follows: TGTGCCTTGTGGGAGGGAGAACAAGAGTTGGGCAAAAAAACCAAGGTATTT. Its protein is CALWEGEQELGKKTKVF.

Details on this clone: TCRdb shows a much larger clone's protein in place of this DNA's translation, and the two differ at residue 3, likely through a read error; the protein shown is translated from the DNA. V usage is TRGV9 and J usage is TRGJP. The J gene, left out of TCRdb, was set here by checking the DNA against germline. The germline V gene has CDR1 GITISATS and CDR2 ISYDGTV (reference sequence). CDR3 length: 16 residues. This CDR3 is CASWEEWELGKKIKVF. Here the CDR3 DNA reads TGTGCCTCGTGGGAGGAGTGGGAGTTGGGCAAAAAAATCAAGGTATTT.

This clone came up a few times. The identical CDR3 is also encoded by other nucleotide sequences in the sample. The chain joins TRGV9 to TRGJP. Assignment of the J gene here rests on matching the DNA to germline, because TCRdb gives none. Trimming cost V 2 bases and J 4 bases; bases outside gene matches: 5. The CDR3 covers 17 residues. The germline gives CDR1 GITISATS, CDR2 ISYDGTV (reference sequence). The DNA of the CDR3 is TGTGCCTTGTGGGAGGGGTCACAAGAGTTGGGCAAAAAAATCAAGGTATTT. The encoded protein is CALWEGSQELGKKIKVF.

This clone was counted only a few times. TCRdb's protein for this DNA is that of a much larger clone and differs from the translation at residue 14, likely a read error; the protein shown is the DNA translation. No J gene call was made, and the V gene is TRGV9. From germline, CDR1 is GITISATS and CDR2 ISYDGTV (reference sequence). This CDR3 is built from 16 residues. CDR3 bases: TGTGCCTTGTGGGGTTACTCAGAGTTGGGCAAAAAAATCAGGGTATTT. Translated, it gives CALWGYSELGKKIRVF.

In this sample, this clone turned up many times. The protein held in TCRdb is that of a much larger clone and does not match this DNA's translation at residue 3, likely because of a read error; the protein shown is translated from the DNA. This rearrangement joins TRGV9 to TRGJP. TCRdb records no J gene; here it was assigned by comparing the DNA to germline. The CDR3 is made up of 16 amino acids. Germline V CDR1 and CDR2: GITISATS, ISYDGTV (reference sequence). In DNA form, the CDR3 reads TGTGCCTCGTGGGAGGTGCTTATGGTGGGCAAAAAAATCAAGGTATTT. The encoded protein is CASWEVLMVGKKIKVF.

In regard to this clone: The protein in TCRdb stems from a much larger clone and differs at residue 3 from this DNA's translation, likely a read error; here the protein is translated from the DNA. This chain connects TRGV9 to TRGJ1 or TRGJ2. The J gene is absent in TCRdb and was assigned here via DNA matching to germline. The CDR3 is made up of 11 amino acids. Germline CDR1 is GITISATS and CDR2 is ISYDGTV (reference sequence). The CDR3 DNA is TGTGCCGTGTGGGAGGTGTTGAAGAAACTCTTT. Translating gives CAVWEVLKKLF.

This clone is medium-sized by share. A read error is likely here: a far larger clone is one base away. This specimen includes other DNA sequences encoding the same CDR3. This sequence joins TRGV9 and TRGJP. Germline V gene sequence: CDR1 GITISATS, CDR2 ISYDGTV (reference sequence). The CDR3 runs to 16 residues. The J segment lost 7 bases and the V segment lost 0 bases, leaving 3 bases of the junction unmatched. CDR3 protein: CALWEVKELGKKIKVF. CDR3 DNA: TGTGCCTTGTGGGAGGTGAAGGAGTTGGGCAAAAAAATCAAGGTATTT.

On this clone: With a far larger clone one base away, a read error is the likely cause. This sample also contains other DNA sequences that code for the same CDR3. The V gene is TRGV9, the J gene TRGJP. TCRdb carries no J gene annotation; the J gene was assigned here by matching the DNA with germline. The V gene's germline CDR1 is GITISATS and CDR2 ISYDGTV (reference sequence). The length of the CDR3 is 22 residues. CDR3 nucleotide sequence: TGTGCCTTGTGGGGGAGTAAAGGGTCCCGCTGGTCTCAAGAGCTGGGCAAAAAAATCAAGGTATTT. This translates into CALWGSKGSRWSQELGKKIKVF.

With regard to this clone: Since a far larger clone is one base different, this is likely a read error. Other nucleotide sequences from this sample produce the same CDR3. V is TRGV4 and J is TRGJP1. Here the J gene was assigned by germline matching of the DNA, as TCRdb has none. The germline V gene has CDR1 EGSTGY and CDR2 YDSYTSSV. There are 17 residues in the CDR3. CDR3 DNA sequence: TGTGCCACCTGGGATGGGCGGCCATATACCACTGGCTGGTTCAAGATATTT. It codes for CATWDGRPYTTGWFKIF.

By sample fraction, this clone is medium-sized (0.01 to 0.1%). The J gene is TRGJ1 or TRGJ2, the V gene TRGV5. The junction had 5 bases not matched to a gene; V was cut back by 5 bases and J by 1 base. This CDR3 has 13 amino acids. Germline CDR1 VINAFY, CDR2 YDVSNSKD. As DNA, the CDR3 is TGTGCCACCTGGGGCCATAATTATTATAAGAAACTCTTT. It yields the protein CATWGHNYYKKLF.

This clone was picked up many times. One base separates it from a far larger clone, so it is likely a read error. Other DNA sequences in this specimen translate into the identical CDR3. CDR3 sequence: CATWLDYYKKLF. The DNA for the CDR3 is TGTGCCACCTGGTTAGATTATTATAAGAAACTCTTC. The V call is TRGV2, the J call TRGJ1 or TRGJ2. This CDR3 comprises 12 residues. CDR1 is EGSNGY, CDR2 YDSYNSKV, per germline.

No call exists for the J gene, whereas the V gene is TRGV2. Germline lookup yields CDR1 EGSNGY and CDR2 YDSYNSKV. The length of the CDR3 is 28 residues. This CDR3 is CATRYYKKLLAVEQHLLSQVSIGRIQHF. The CDR3 DNA is TGTGCCACCCGATATTATAAGAAACTCTTGGCAGTGGAACAACACTTGTTGTCACAGGTAAGTATCGGAAGAATACAACATTTC.

This clone was observed a few times. A read error likely explains why the TCRdb protein, taken from a much larger clone, differs from this DNA's translation at residue 12; the protein shown is translated from the DNA. The rearrangement joins TRGV9 to TRGJP. The J gene was not available in TCRdb and was assigned here by matching the DNA to germline segments. The CDR3 has 15 residues. Germline assignment: CDR1 GITISATS and CDR2 ISYDGTV (reference sequence). This CDR3 reads CALWEVRMGKKVKVF. The CDR3 DNA is TGTGCCTTGTGGGAGGTGCGGATGGGCAAAAAAGTCAAGGTATTT.

This clone has a single count. The DNA is left out, because the CDR3 cannot be placed on it with certainty; the CDR3 is given as TCRdb lists it. The CDR3 sequence is CATWDRVYYKKFFGSGTTLVVTGSIGRIQHF. With the J gene uncalled, the V gene is TRGV3. Germline-derived CDR1 and CDR2 are VTNTFY and YDVSTARD (reference sequence). The CDR3 is 31 residues long, counting both termini.

This clone appeared many times. The V call is TRGV4, the J call TRGJ1 or TRGJ2. Per germline, CDR1 EGSTGY and CDR2 YDSYTSSV. CDR3 length: 11 residues. Germline trimming cut 2 bases from V and 12 bases from J; bases unmatched to any gene: 7. The CDR3 protein is CATWDELAKLF. The CDR3 DNA reads TGTGCCACCTGGGATGAGTTAGCGAAACTCTTT.

In this sample, this clone turned up a few times. A far larger clone is off by one base, so a read error is likely. The sample holds other DNA sequences that translate to the same CDR3. The V gene was identified as TRGV9, while no J gene was called. CDR1 and CDR2 (germline): GITISATS, ISYDGTV (reference sequence). CDR3 length: 17 residues. The CDR3 reads CALWEQRQELGKKIKVF. CDR3 DNA sequence: TGTGCCTTGTGGGAGCAAAGGCAAGAGTTGGGCAAAAAAATCAAAGTATTT.

By share, this clone counts as large. The same CDR3 also results from other DNA sequences found in this sample. This rearrangement joins TRGV9 to TRGJP. V shed 0 bases, J shed 11 bases, and the junction held 4 bases outside the gene matches. Germline CDR1 reads GITISATS; CDR2 reads ISYDGTV (reference sequence). The CDR3 is made up of 15 amino acids. The CDR3 loop reads CALWEVRMGKKIKVF. The CDR3, as DNA: TGTGCCTTGTGGGAGGTGCGGATGGGCAAAAAAATCAAGGTATTT.

This clone was seen a handful of times. This likely came from a read error, as a far larger clone is one base away. The chain links TRGV2 to TRGJ1 or TRGJ2. The CDR3 loop spans 13 amino acids. Germline loops: CDR1 EGSNGY, CDR2 YDSYNSKV. The CDR3 bases are TGTGCCACCTGGGACGGGATTGTGAATAAGAAGCTCTTT. Encoded protein: CATWDGIVNKKLF.

Ten or more counts support this clone. The protein TCRdb lists belongs to a much larger clone and differs from this DNA's translation at residue 10, which points to a read error; the protein shown is made from the DNA. V usage is TRGV2 and J usage is TRGJ1 or TRGJ2. Germline V gene lookup returns CDR1 EGSNGY and CDR2 YDSYNSKV. This CDR3 comprises 12 residues. As DNA, the CDR3 is TGTGCCACCTGGTTAGATTATTATAAGGAACTCTTT. It yields the protein CATWLDYYKELF.

The CDR3 DNA reads TGTGCCACCTGGATGAGGCGGGATTTCTATTATAAGAAACTCTTT. Its protein is CATWMRRDFYYKKLF. The chain joins TRGV8 to TRGJ1 or TRGJ2. As TCRdb names no J gene, one was assigned here on the basis of a DNA match to germline. The ends lost 6 bases at V and 4 bases at J; junction bases unmatched: 15. Germline loops: CDR1 VENAVY, CDR2 YDSYNSRV. The CDR3 is 15 amino acids.

This clone has just a few counts. TCRdb attributes to this sequence the protein of a much larger clone, which differs from the DNA translation at residue 8; a read error is likely, and the protein displayed is translated from the DNA. The chain couples TRGV9 to TRGJP. In the absence of a J gene in TCRdb, the DNA was matched to germline to assign it here. CDR1 is GITISATS and CDR2 is ISYDGTV in the germline V gene (reference sequence). This CDR3 has 15 residues. The trim removed 0 bases at V and 12 bases at J, leaving 5 bases unmatched. The CDR3 is CALWEVRRGKKIKVF. CDR3 sequence (DNA): TGTGCCTTGTGGGAGGTGCGGAGGGGCAAAAAAATCAAGGTATTT.

This clone was picked up many times. A read error likely explains this, since a far larger clone differs by one base. Within the sample, other DNA sequences also encode this same CDR3. The V gene is TRGV9, the J gene TRGJP. The CDR3 totals 16 residues. Germline loops: CDR1 GITISATS, CDR2 ISYDGTV (reference sequence). CDR3 region: CALWEVQELGKKIKVF. CDR3 nucleotides: TGTGCCTTGTGGGAGGTGCAGGAGTTGGGCAAAAAGATCAAGGTATTT.

On this clone: TCRdb records a much larger clone's protein for this DNA, with a difference at residue 4 that likely arises from a read error; the protein given is the translation of the DNA. The chain has TRGV9 and TRGJ1 or TRGJ2. TCRdb is silent on the J gene; assignment here came from matching the DNA to germline. This CDR3 is built from 14 residues. Germline loops: CDR1 GITISATS, CDR2 ISYDGTV (reference sequence). DNA for the CDR3: TGTGCCTTGTTGGAGTCTTCGAATTATTATAAGAAACTCTTT. Its protein product is CALLESSNYYKKLF.